The 17 T cell receptor beta chains below all came from one sample that was sequenced in a study of neoadjuvant anti-PD-1 for oral cavity cancer. Here immunoSEQ multiplex PCR was the method, and the copy in TCRdb shows in-frame clones only, minus some. The sample holds about 7,200 clones; 50% to 60% are singletons and the top ten take under 6.5%. This material consisted of tumor tissue, taken before nivolumab (anti-PD-1) treatment. The receptors were gathered from a person aged 40-85 years with oral cavity squamous cell carcinoma.

The V call is TRBV15, the J call TRBJ1-4; D remains ambiguous. Germline-derived CDR1 and CDR2 are LNHNV and YYDKDF (reference sequence). The CDR3 consists of 12 residues. The V end was cut by 5 bases, the J end by 8 bases, with 9 bases between. For the CDR3, the DNA is TGTGCCACCAGCCCCGGGTCGGAAAAACTGTTTTTT. This codes for CATSPGSEKLFF.

This clone was counted a few times. V and J are TRBV5-4 and TRBJ2-7; TRBD1 aligns across 7 bases. Germline V CDR1 and CDR2: SGHNT, YYREEE (reference sequence). The CDR3 spans 15 residues. After removal of 1 base from V and 0 bases from J, the junction contained 4 bases not matched to a gene. In nucleotides, the CDR3 is TGTGCCAGCAGCTTGCCACAGGGGAACTCCTACGAGCAGTACTTC. The encoded protein is CASSLPQGNSYEQYF.

This chain links TRBV19 with TRBJ1-4; weak D call: TRBD1 (6 bases). V was pared by 6 bases and J by 4 bases, with 18 bases between. The CDR3 loop spans 16 amino acids. The germline V gene has CDR1 LNHDA and CDR2 SQIVND (reference sequence). CDR3 sequence (DNA): TGTGCCAGTAGGGGGGGCCGGAGCGGGAGTAATGAAAAACTGTTTTTT. Its protein is CASRGGRSGSNEKLFF.

This clone was seen only a few times. Here the CDR3 reads CASSFDGANTGELFF. CDR3 in DNA: TGCGCCAGCAGCTTCGACGGAGCGAACACCGGGGAGCTGTTTTTT. J is TRBJ2-2 and V is TRBV5-1; D is undetermined. V was shortened by 2 bases and J by 0 bases, with 8 bases between the two germline ends. Germline lookup yields CDR1 SGHRS and CDR2 YFSETQ. The CDR3 spans 15 residues.

The V gene is TRBV5-1, the J gene TRBJ2-7; no definite D call. CDR1 is SGHRS and CDR2 is YFSETQ in the germline V gene. The CDR3 is 11 residues long. The V gene lost 1 base and the J gene lost 6 bases, with 5 bases spanning the gap. The CDR3 coding sequence is TGCGCCAGCAGCTTGCAAGGCGAGCAGTACTTC. This codes for CASSLQGEQYF.

The rearrangement links TRBV19 to TRBJ2-2, with 7 positions matching TRBD2. CDR1 and CDR2 from the germline V gene are LNHDA and SQIVND (reference sequence). This CDR3 is built from 16 residues. The junction had 7 bases not matched to a gene; V was cut back by 5 bases and J by 1 base. This CDR3 is CASSPRGRENTGELFF. CDR3 in DNA: TGTGCCAGTAGTCCCCGGGGGAGGGAGAACACCGGGGAGCTGTTTTTT.

This clone was counted only a few times. This chain uses TRBV5-5 with TRBJ1-6; D is possibly TRBD1 (6 bases). The germline CDR1 and CDR2 sequences are SGHKS and YYEKEE (reference sequence). Deletions cut 7 bases from V and 9 bases from J, with 14 bases between. The CDR3 covers 13 residues. The CDR3 loop is CASGPQGASPLHF. The DNA of the CDR3 is TGTGCCAGCGGACCACAGGGAGCTTCACCCCTCCACTTT.

A few counts support this clone. This chain joins TRBV5-1 and TRBJ2-2; TRBD1 is a possible D gene (5 bases). This CDR3 comprises 15 residues. Germline loops: CDR1 SGHRS, CDR2 YFSETQ. V lost 1 base, J lost 6 bases, and 13 bases lay in between. This chain's CDR3 is CASSLLQGSAGELFF. The CDR3 DNA reads TGCGCCAGCAGCTTGCTCCAGGGTAGTGCCGGGGAGCTGTTTTTT.

By share of the sample, this clone is medium-sized (0.01 to 0.1%). This rearrangement joins TRBV5-1 to TRBJ2-5, with TRBD2 as a possible D gene (6 bases). V was shortened by 6 bases and J by 0 bases, with 6 bases between the two germline ends. The germline gives CDR1 SGHRS, CDR2 YFSETQ. The CDR3 consists of 12 residues. The CDR3 reads CASTSDQETQYF. The CDR3 region has the DNA TGCGCCAGCACTAGCGACCAAGAGACCCAGTACTTC.

The chain joins TRBV2 to TRBJ2-3; 7 nucleotides align to TRBD1. CDR3 size: 13 residues. The ends lost 8 bases at V and 1 base at J; junction bases unmatched: 3. The germline gives CDR1 SNHLY, CDR2 FYNNEI. The CDR3 DNA sequence: TGTGCCAGCCACAGGGGCGGCACAGATACGCAGTATTTT. This sequence encodes CASHRGGTDTQYF.

The gene calls are TRBV6-1 and TRBJ2-3, with D perhaps TRBD2 (5 bases). Trimming cost V 6 bases and J 1 base, with 11 bases left between them. The CDR3 runs to 14 residues. Germline V gene lookup returns CDR1 MNHNS and CDR2 SASEGT. CDR3 nucleotides: TGTGCCAGCAGCCCCGGGCGGGGCACAGATACGCAGTATTTT. Its protein is CASSPGRGTDTQYF.

This chain uses TRBV30 with TRBJ1-6, with 7 bases lining up with TRBD1. CDR1 is GTSNPN, CDR2 SVGIG, per germline (reference sequence). The trim removed 2 bases at V and 7 bases at J, leaving 11 bases unmatched. The length of the CDR3 is 16 residues. The CDR3 DNA sequence: TGTGCCTGGAGTCGACCCTCCGGGACAGAAAATTCACCCCTCCACTTT. Amino acids: CAWSRPSGTENSPLHF.

The chain combines TRBV6-1 with TRBJ1-5, with D unclear. The CDR3 extends over 14 amino acids. V lost 4 bases, J lost 6 bases, and 13 bases lay in between. Germline V CDR1 and CDR2: MNHNS, SASEGT. The CDR3 region has the DNA TGTGCCAGCAGTGTCGTAGGAGCAATTCAGCCCCAGCATTTT. Protein sequence: CASSVVGAIQPQHF.

V usage is TRBV28 and J usage is TRBJ2-2; 7 bases fit TRBD1. V gave up 10 bases and J gave up 6 bases; unmatched junction bases: 8. Germline V CDR1 and CDR2: MDHEN, SYDVKM. The CDR3 contains 13 residues. This CDR3 is CATQGVPAGELFF. CDR3 coding DNA: TGTGCCACTCAGGGGGTCCCAGCCGGGGAGCTGTTTTTT.

The chain couples TRBV7-9 to TRBJ2-7, with unresolved D. The germline V gene has CDR1 SEHNR and CDR2 FQNEAQ (reference sequence). V lost 5 bases to trimming and J lost 8 bases, with 10 bases between them. CDR3 size: 11 residues. The CDR3 nucleotides read TGTGCCAGCAGCCCCGTTGAGAAGCAGTACTTC. This codes for CASSPVEKQYF.

Comments on this clone: An end of the junction differs from the germline gene, which may be a read error. V and J are TRBV5-4 and TRBJ2-3; D unresolved. Germline CDR1 is SGHNT and CDR2 is YYREEE (reference sequence). CDR3 length: 12 amino acids. DNA for the CDR3: TGTGCCAGCAGCTTGGATGCAGAGACGCAGTATTTT. Translating it yields CASSLDAETQYF.

In this sample, this clone turned up a few times. The rearrangement joins TRBV2 to TRBJ1-1; D is unclear. Trimming took 2 bases from V and 0 from J, leaving 4 bases between them. CDR1 is SNHLY, CDR2 FYNNEI, per germline. The CDR3 consists of 13 residues. The CDR3: CASSESMNTEAFF. The DNA for the CDR3 is TGTGCCAGCAGTGAATCAATGAACACTGAAGCTTTCTTT. The entire variable domain, with the rest obtained from reference TRBV2 and TRBJ1-1, is as follows: EPEVTQTPSHQVTQMGQEVILRCVPISNHLYFYWYRQILGQKVEFLVSFYNNEISEKSEIFDDQFSVERPDGSNFTLKIRSTKLEDSAMYFCASSESMNTEAFFGQGTRLTVV.